This TCR beta chain is from a study of cytomegalovirus exposure and HLA in healthy donors. Notes on the study in general: Most observed TCR sequences were rare, whereas some public TCRs were detected in many donors.

Amplification used 60 Vbeta primers and 13 Jbeta primers. In the source study's methods: Roughly 10 million shared chains were among some 75 million unique TCR beta chains counted in a later analysis. The protocol was immunoSEQ multiplex PCR, while the TCRdb copy is restricted to in-frame clones and leaves out a portion. V and J calls and clone size come straight from that table; D and trimming were deduced from the DNA. The repertoire holds roughly 69,000 clones, with 73% as singletons. The CDR3 is made up of 13 amino acids. CDR1 MNHNS and CDR2 SASEGT come from the germline V gene. V was clipped by 5 bases and J by 8 bases, with 15 bases between them. This clone was recorded a few times. What it binds is unknown.

V usage is TRBV6-1 and J usage is TRBJ1-2; no definite D call. The sequence was obtained from a man aged 50-60 years in good health and CMV-seronegative. The sample was PBMCs. The chain's CDR3 is CASSSGVGSGYTF. The CDR3 DNA sequence: TGTGCCAGCAGTTCCGGGGTAGGGTCGGGCTACACCTTC.